This T cell receptor beta chain was identified in a study of tumor-infiltrating lymphocytes in localized non-small cell lung cancer. The wider study: From each patient, both tumor and uninvolved lung, non-adjacent to tumor, were sampled.

To note about this clone: Its antigen is unidentified.

TCRdb's copy holds only in-frame clones and misses some; the assay was immunoSEQ multiplex PCR. This table holds 21,000 or so clones, around 67% found once. The CDR3 totals 15 residues. Trimming removed 6 bases at V and 4 bases at J, with 22 bases between. Germline V gives CDR1 SQVTM, CDR2 ANQGSEA. Findings of the study overall: Not all patients were TCR sequenced, owing to tissue quantity. Compared with uninvolved lung, tumors showed higher T cell infiltration by TCRbeta sequencing.

The V and J genes are TRBV29-1 and TRBJ2-7; maybe TRBD1 (5 bases). Sequenced: lung tumor tissue. The source of this sequence is a human donor with non-small cell lung cancer. CDR3 DNA sequence: TGCAGCGTCCGTGGACCTGGGCAGGGTCGGTACGAGCAGTACTTC. It translates to CSVRGPGQGRYEQYF.